These 26 T cell receptor beta chains came from one sample sequenced in a study of shared clonotypes between healthy human individuals. Repertoires were generated with immunoSEQ multiplex PCR, while TCRdb's copy carries only in-frame clones and drops some. Here the sample spans around 2,100,000 clones, less than 95% being singletons. Naive CD8 isolation took CD45RO-negative cells positively selected for CCR7 and excluded terminally differentiated effector memory CD45RA+ cells. Sequencing used naive CD8+ T cells sorted from blood. Receptor source: a man aged 18-30 years in good health.

The chain has TRBV30 and TRBJ1-1; no definite D call. In germline, CDR1 is GTSNPN, CDR2 SVGIG (reference sequence). This CDR3 region has 13 residues. V lost 1 base to trimming and J lost 1 base, with 7 bases between them. CDR3 nucleotide sequence: TGTGCCTGGAGTGCCTATAGGAACACTGAAGCTTTCTTT. Residues: CAWSAYRNTEAFF.

This chain connects TRBV6-5 to TRBJ2-7; TRBD1 aligns across 7 bases. Trimming took 0 bases from V and 3 from J; bases not matched to a gene: 5. Germline assignment: CDR1 MNHEY and CDR2 SVGAGI. The CDR3 totals 15 residues. The CDR3 reads CASSYSGTALYEQYF. CDR3 DNA: TGTGCCAGCAGTTACTCGGGGACAGCTCTCTACGAGCAGTACTTC.

The rearrangement uses TRBV7-9 and TRBJ2-3; maybe TRBD2 (7 bases). V gave up 3 bases and J gave up 3 bases, with 16 bases separating them. This CDR3 contains 16 residues. The germline gives CDR1 SEHNR, CDR2 FQNEAQ (reference sequence). The CDR3 bases are TGTGCCAGCAGCTTGGCTTCGGGGGGCCATACAGATACGCAGTATTTT. It translates to CASSLASGGHTDTQYF.

This sequence joins TRBV28 and TRBJ1-2; D unclear. V shed 2 bases and J shed 5 bases, with 9 bases lying between them. Germline CDR1 reads MDHEN; CDR2 reads SYDVKM. There are 13 residues in the CDR3. The CDR3 sequence: CASSLGPEYGYTF. CDR3 coding DNA: TGTGCCAGCAGTTTAGGACCGGAATATGGCTACACCTTC.

The rearrangement uses TRBV18 and TRBJ2-3, with TRBD2 matching 12 bases. The V segment lost 4 bases and the J segment 5 bases; nucleotides outside the gene matches: 4. The germline V gene encodes CDR1 KGHSH and CDR2 LQKENI. The CDR3 has 15 amino acids. The CDR3 coding sequence is TGTGCCAGCTCACTTCCGGGACTAGCGGGAGATACGCAGTATTTT. Protein: CASSLPGLAGDTQYF.

This chain connects TRBV27 to TRBJ1-2; 7 nucleotides align to TRBD1. The V and J ends lost 5 bases and 4 bases, in that order; junction bases with no gene match: 10. The CDR3 consists of 15 residues. In germline, CDR1 is MNHEY, CDR2 SMNVEV (reference sequence). In DNA form, the CDR3 reads TGTGCCAGCAGTAATCGATCCGGGACAGTCTATGGCTACACCTTC. Protein sequence: CASSNRSGTVYGYTF.

The rearrangement links TRBV7-6 to TRBJ2-7; D not resolved. The V and J ends lost 8 bases and 0 bases respectively, with 14 bases between them. CDR1 and CDR2 from the germline V gene are SGHVS and FNYEAQ. CDR3 size: 14 residues. CDR3 coding DNA: TGTGCCAGCGGCCCGACTGCTAACTCCTACGAGCAGTACTTC. The encoded protein is CASGPTANSYEQYF. Filled out from reference TRBV7-6 and TRBJ2-7, the complete variable domain reads GAGVSQSPRYKVTKRGQDVALRCDPISGHVSLYWYRQALGQGPEFLTYFNYEAQQDKSGLPNDRFSAERPEGSISTLTIQRTEQRDSAMYRCASGPTANSYEQYFGPGTRLTVT.

This chain joins TRBV7-6 and TRBJ2-5, with a possible D match to TRBD1 (6 bases). Germline V gene sequence: CDR1 SGHVS, CDR2 FNYEAQ. Between the trimmed V and J ends, which lost 4 bases and 0 bases, there was a span of 15 bases. The length of the CDR3 is 16 residues. The CDR3 DNA sequence: TGTGCCAGCAGCTCAACAGGGAACTCGTACCAAGAGACCCAGTACTTC. It encodes CASSSTGNSYQETQYF.

J is TRBJ2-3 and V is TRBV28; 9 positions agree with TRBD1. Germline CDR1 and CDR2: MDHEN and SYDVKM. V was clipped by 5 bases and J by 3 bases; unmatched bases: 9. This CDR3 is built from 16 residues. The CDR3 sequence is CASSPPGTGITDTQYF. The CDR3 coding sequence is TGTGCCAGCAGTCCACCTGGGACAGGGATAACAGATACGCAGTATTTT.

The chain has TRBV6-6 and TRBJ2-3; 15 bases map to TRBD2. The CDR3 consists of 14 residues. V gave up 10 bases and J gave up 6 bases; unmatched junction bases: 5. Germline loops: CDR1 MNHNY, CDR2 SVGAGI (reference sequence). The CDR3 DNA sequence: TGTGCCACCGGGACTAGCGGGGGGTTTGATACGCAGTATTTT. Translating it yields CATGTSGGFDTQYF.

About this clone: This CDR3 is also generated by other DNA sequences in the sample. V and J are TRBV11-2 and TRBJ2-5; no clear D gene. The J call may be wrong; the DNA end is better matched by TRBJ2-7. CDR3 length: 12 amino acids. CDR1 and CDR2 (germline): SGHAT, FQNNGV. The CDR3 loop reads CASSSDGYEQYF. The CDR3 nucleotides read TGTGCCAGCAGCTCCGACGGCTACGAGCAGTACTTC.

The chain uses TRBV4-1 and TRBJ1-2, with 7 bases matching TRBD1. This CDR3 contains 12 residues. The junction had 4 bases not matched to a gene; V was cut back by 4 bases and J by 8 bases. The germline gives CDR1 MGHRA, CDR2 YSYEKL. The CDR3 sequence is CASSLRGGGYTF. In DNA, the CDR3 is TGCGCCAGCAGCCTCAGGGGGGGAGGCTACACCTTC.

The chain couples TRBV20-1 to TRBJ2-7; D remains ambiguous. V was pared by 6 bases and J by 3 bases, with 9 bases between. The CDR3 spans 11 residues. Germline V gives CDR1 DFQATT, CDR2 SNEGSKA (reference sequence). CDR3 sequence: CSAPLYYEQYF. The CDR3 DNA follows: TGCAGTGCCCCACTCTACTACGAGCAGTACTTC.

Comment on this clone: The same CDR3 is also encoded by other DNA sequences in this sample. CDR3 bases: TGCGCCAGCAGCCAAGTACCGGGACAGGGGAATGAAAAACTGTTTTTT. This sequence encodes CASSQVPGQGNEKLFF. The rearrangement joins TRBV4-1 to TRBJ1-4; TRBD1 matches at 10 bases. Trimming removed 1 base from V and 5 bases from J; junction bases left unmatched: 4. CDR1 is MGHRA and CDR2 is YSYEKL in the germline V gene. This CDR3 has 16 residues.

The V gene is TRBV11-2, the J gene TRBJ2-5, with D maybe TRBD2 (5 bases). The V and J ends lost 1 base and 5 bases respectively, with 11 bases between them. Germline lookup yields CDR1 SGHAT and CDR2 FQNNGV. The CDR3 extends over 14 amino acids. CDR3 sequence reads: CASSLGGFGETQYF. In nucleotides, the CDR3 is TGTGCCAGCAGCTTAGGAGGGTTTGGGGAGACCCAGTACTTC. Based on the CDR3 plus reference TRBV11-2 and TRBJ2-5, the full variable domain is EAGVAQSPRYKIIEKRQSVAFWCNPISGHATLYWYQQILGQGPKLLIQFQNNGVVDDSQLPKDRFSAERLKGVDSTLKIQPAKLEDSAVYLCASSLGGFGETQYFGPGTRLLVL.

This clone was seen a single time. The chain is built from TRBV29-1 and TRBJ2-1; 11 bases match TRBD2. V trimming: 6 bases; J trimming: 6 bases; junction bases outside the gene matches: 4. Germline V gives CDR1 SQVTM, CDR2 ANQGSEA. The CDR3 runs to 13 residues. CDR3 protein: CSVVLAGGNEQFF. The CDR3 region has the DNA TGCAGCGTGGTCCTAGCGGGGGGCAATGAGCAGTTCTTC.

This chain links TRBV6-5 with TRBJ2-7; 7 nucleotides align to TRBD1. The CDR3 is 15 amino acids. Germline CDR1 and CDR2: MNHEY and SVGAGI. V trimming: 0 bases; J trimming: 4 bases; junction bases outside the gene matches: 6. Here the CDR3 reads CASSYSIDRVYEQYF. CDR3 in DNA: TGTGCCAGCAGTTACTCGATCGACAGGGTTTACGAGCAGTACTTC.

The V call is TRBV6-5, the J call TRBJ2-1; the D call may be TRBD1 or TRBD2 (5 bases each). V lost 6 bases, J lost 0 bases, and 12 bases lay in between. The CDR3 totals 15 residues. Germline-derived CDR1 and CDR2 are MNHEY and SVGAGI. The CDR3 protein is CASSLGATSYNEQFF. For the CDR3, the DNA is TGTGCCAGCAGCCTCGGGGCCACCTCCTACAATGAGCAGTTCTTC.

In the case of this clone: Other DNA sequences in the sample encode the same CDR3. The rearrangement links TRBV2 to TRBJ2-1; 9 bases map to TRBD2. This CDR3 contains 17 residues. In germline, CDR1 is SNHLY, CDR2 FYNNEI. V shed 1 base, J shed 1 base, and the junction held 5 bases outside the gene matches. DNA of the CDR3: TGTGCCAGCAGTGAAGTAGGCGGGGGGGCGTCCTACAATGAGCAGTTCTTC. Protein product: CASSEVGGGASYNEQFF. The whole variable domain, filled in from reference TRBV2 and TRBJ2-1, reads EPEVTQTPSHQVTQMGQEVILRCVPISNHLYFYWYRQILGQKVEFLVSFYNNEISEKSEIFDDQFSVERPDGSNFTLKIRSTKLEDSAMYFCASSEVGGGASYNEQFFGPGTRLTVL.

To note about this clone: The same CDR3 also results from other DNA sequences found in this sample. This chain links TRBV10-3 with TRBJ1-1; 7 bases align to TRBD1. CDR3 length: 12 amino acids. V gave up 8 bases and J gave up 1 base; unmatched junction bases: 1. Germline V gene data show CDR1 as ENHRY and CDR2 as SYGVKD. The CDR3 coding sequence is TGTGCCATCGGACAGGAGAACACTGAAGCTTTCTTT. Its protein is CAIGQENTEAFF.

This clone was seen more than once but under ten times. An end of the junction does not agree with germline; a read error may underlie this. V and J are TRBV7-7 and TRBJ1-5, with D unclear. The germline V gene encodes CDR1 SSHAT and CDR2 FNYEAQ (reference sequence). This CDR3 has 15 amino acids. CDR3 in amino acids: CASSFSRGDGQPQHF. DNA for the CDR3: TGTGCTAGCAGCTTTAGTCGGGGAGATGGTCAGCCCCAGCATTTT.

This chain links TRBV5-8 with TRBJ2-2; TRBD2 might be the D (6 bases). CDR3 size: 15 residues. Deletions cut 3 bases from V and 0 bases from J, with 9 bases between. The V gene's germline CDR1 is SGHTS and CDR2 YDEGEE. The CDR3 nucleotides read TGTGCCAGCAGCTGGGGGGTGGCGAACACCGGGGAGCTGTTTTTT. It is translated as CASSWGVANTGELFF.

On this clone itself: It may be a read error: a sequence one base away is much more abundant. The rearrangement joins TRBV11-1 to TRBJ2-7; unclear D gene. The V gene lost 1 base and the J gene lost 3 bases, with 4 bases spanning the gap. Germline assignment: CDR1 SGHAT and CDR2 FQDESV (reference sequence). This CDR3 spans 12 amino acids. The CDR3, as DNA: TGTGCCAGCAGCTTAGGGGACTACGAGCAGTACTTC. It is translated as CASSLGDYEQYF.

For the CDR3, the DNA is TGCGCCAGCAGCGCTACGGGCGGCCACTACGAGCAGTACTTC. As protein: CASSATGGHYEQYF. The V and J genes are TRBV5-1 and TRBJ2-7, with no clear D. The CDR3 extends over 14 amino acids. V was shortened by 4 bases and J by 3 bases, with 14 bases between the two germline ends. Germline CDR1 reads SGHRS; CDR2 reads YFSETQ.

The chain joins TRBV7-2 to TRBJ1-1, with D hard to call. The germline V gene has CDR1 SGHTA and CDR2 FQGNSA. The CDR3 runs 14 residues. Trimming cost V 1 base and J 4 bases, with 10 bases left between them. CDR3 in amino acids: CASSLDLGGTEAFF. The CDR3 coding sequence is TGTGCCAGCAGCTTAGACTTAGGAGGCACTGAAGCTTTCTTT.

This clone showed up just once. The chain couples TRBV9 to TRBJ2-1; 8 nucleotides line up with TRBD2. There are 18 residues in the CDR3. CDR1 is SGDLS, CDR2 YYNGEE, per germline. Unmatched junction bases numbered 16, after V lost 3 bases and J lost 5 bases. The CDR3 here is CASSGLRSAGGLDNEQFF. CDR3 DNA sequence: TGTGCCAGCAGCGGCCTCCGGTCGGCGGGAGGCTTGGACAATGAGCAGTTCTTC. Filled out from reference TRBV9 and TRBJ2-1, the complete variable domain reads DSGVTQTPKHLITATGQRVTLRCSPRSGDLSVYWYQQSLDQGLQFLIQYYNGEERAKGNILERFSAQQFPDLHSELNLSSLELGDSALYFCASSGLRSAGGLDNEQFFGPGTRLTVL.